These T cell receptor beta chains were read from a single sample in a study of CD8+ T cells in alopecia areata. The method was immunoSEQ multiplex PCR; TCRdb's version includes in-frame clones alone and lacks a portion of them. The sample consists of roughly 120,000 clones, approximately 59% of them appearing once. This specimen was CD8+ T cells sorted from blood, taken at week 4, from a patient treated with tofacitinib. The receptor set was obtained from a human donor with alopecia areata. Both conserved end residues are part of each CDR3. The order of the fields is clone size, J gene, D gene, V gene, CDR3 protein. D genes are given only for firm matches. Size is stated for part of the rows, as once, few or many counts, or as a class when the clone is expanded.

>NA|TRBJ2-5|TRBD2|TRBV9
CASSAGLAGAQETQYF
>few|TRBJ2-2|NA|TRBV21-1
CASSINRRIVPEDTGELFF
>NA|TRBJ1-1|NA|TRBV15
CAPLRAEAFF
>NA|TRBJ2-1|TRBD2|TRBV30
CAWILAGGRNEQFF
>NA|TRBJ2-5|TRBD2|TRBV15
CATSSPTGTSGQETQYF
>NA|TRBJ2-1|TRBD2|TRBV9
CASGLAGPYNEQFF
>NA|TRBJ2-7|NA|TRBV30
CAWESPAGEQYF
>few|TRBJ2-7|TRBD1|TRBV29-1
CSVEVPGQGHEQYF
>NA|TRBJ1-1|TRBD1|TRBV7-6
CASSLETGGSRGNTEAFF
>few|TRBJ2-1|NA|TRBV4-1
CASSRLGNEQFF
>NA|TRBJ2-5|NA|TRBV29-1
CSVEDGSFKETQYF
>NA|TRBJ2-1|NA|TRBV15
CATSREEQDNEQFF
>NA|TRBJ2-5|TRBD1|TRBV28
CASSFGQGRTQYF
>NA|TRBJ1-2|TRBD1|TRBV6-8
CASTPHRETGVVYGYTF
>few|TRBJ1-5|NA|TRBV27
CASGRDQPQHF
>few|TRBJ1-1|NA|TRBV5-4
CASRNPTGLNTEAFF
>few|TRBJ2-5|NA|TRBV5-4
CASSPVTQETQYF
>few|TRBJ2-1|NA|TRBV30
CAGEILNEQFF
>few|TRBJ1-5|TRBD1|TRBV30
CAWSGTGGREPQHF
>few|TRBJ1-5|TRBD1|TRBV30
CAWHPGTGGDQPQHF
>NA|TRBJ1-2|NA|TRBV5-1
CASGRKESEFTDGYTF